What follows are 21 T cell receptor beta chains derived from one specimen sequenced in a study of blood T cell repertoires in COVID-19. Repertoires were generated with immunoSEQ multiplex PCR, while TCRdb's copy carries only in-frame clones and drops some. Of a few hundred thousand clones in the sample, approximately 90% were seen once. Sample: peripheral blood. Every receptor here comes from a woman aged 25 to 45 with COVID-19, enrolled during active disease.

This chain uses TRBV5-1 with TRBJ1-4, with TRBD1 matching 10 bases. Germline assignment: CDR1 SGHRS and CDR2 YFSETQ. CDR3 length: 16 amino acids. Germline trimming cut 1 base from V and 7 bases from J; bases unmatched to any gene: 7. The CDR3 DNA follows: TGCGCCAGCAGCTTGTCAGGACAGGGGGAAGGTGAAAAACTGTTTTTT. Translating gives CASSLSGQGEGEKLFF.

V usage is TRBV7-2 and J usage is TRBJ1-2, with no clear D. V lost 0 bases, J lost 7 bases, and 6 bases lay in between. Germline assignment: CDR1 SGHTA and CDR2 FQGNSA. The CDR3 runs 12 residues. CDR3 nucleotide sequence: TGTGCCAGCAGCTTAGCGGGCCGTGGCTACACCTTC. This codes for CASSLAGRGYTF.

The chain joins TRBV5-4 to TRBJ2-7; D is possibly TRBD2 (6 bases). The CDR3 totals 12 residues. CDR1 is SGHNT, CDR2 YYREEE, per germline (reference sequence). V was pared by 0 bases and J by 6 bases, with 7 bases between. The CDR3 spells CASSLGGVEQYF. The CDR3 bases are TGTGCCAGCAGCTTGGGGGGGGTCGAGCAGTACTTC.

This clone was counted once. The V and J genes are TRBV5-1 and TRBJ2-1, with a tentative D call TRBD2 (5 bases). The CDR3 length is 16 residues. The germline V gene has CDR1 SGHRS and CDR2 YFSETQ. Trimming cost V 7 bases and J 4 bases, with 21 bases left between them. CDR3 residues: CASSYGVGAGYNEQFF. DNA for the CDR3: TGCGCCAGCTCATACGGGGTCGGTGCTGGATACAATGAGCAGTTCTTC. The full variable domain, its missing parts supplied by reference TRBV5-1 and TRBJ2-1, is KAGVTQTPRYLIKTRGQQVTLSCSPISGHRSVSWYQQTPGQGLQFLFEYFSETQRNKGNFPGRFSGRQFSNSRSEMNVSTLELGDSALYLCASSYGVGAGYNEQFFGPGTRLTVL.

The chain couples TRBV6-6 to TRBJ2-7; possible D gene TRBD1, 5 bases. Looked up from germline, CDR1 is MNHNY and CDR2 is SVGAGI (reference sequence). Trimming pared 2 bases from V and 3 bases from J, leaving 8 bases between. The CDR3 extends over 13 amino acids. CDR3 DNA: TGTGCCAGCAGTTACCTCAGGGACTACGAGCAGTACTTC. Protein: CASSYLRDYEQYF.

This clone was seen once. This chain uses TRBV21-1 with TRBJ2-7; the table's D call TRBD1 went unverified against the DNA. TRBV21-1 is a pseudogene segment. The CDR3 spans 15 residues. CDR3 sequence reads: CASSKAGTGSYEQYF. In DNA, the CDR3 is TGTGCCAGCAGCAAAGCCGGGACAGGCTCCTACGAGCAGTACTTC.

J is TRBJ1-2 and V is TRBV4-1; 9 positions agree with TRBD1. Germline V gene sequence: CDR1 MGHRA, CDR2 YSYEKL. CDR3 size: 13 residues. Trimming took 3 bases from V and 6 from J; bases not matched to a gene: 2. The CDR3 coding sequence is TGCGCCAGCAGCCAGACAGGGGGGGATGGCTACACCTTC. It specifies CASSQTGGDGYTF.

V usage is TRBV6-5 and J usage is TRBJ1-3; TRBD1 matches at 9 bases. CDR3 length equals 15 residues. J was trimmed by 3 bases and V by 2 bases; bases with no gene match: 2. Per the germline V gene, CDR1 is MNHEY and CDR2 is SVGAGI. This chain's CDR3 is CASSYGTGNGNTIYF. In DNA, the CDR3 is TGTGCCAGCAGTTACGGGACAGGGAATGGAAACACCATATATTTT.

The rearrangement uses TRBV6-2 or TRBV6-3 and TRBJ2-3; 10 bases match TRBD2. This CDR3 comprises 15 residues. Germline V gene data show CDR1 as MNHEY and CDR2 as SVGEGT. V lost 6 bases, J lost 3 bases, and 6 bases stayed unmatched. CDR3 sequence (DNA): TGTGCCAGCAGCAAGGGACTAGCGTGGACAGATACGCAGTATTTT. It is translated as CASSKGLAWTDTQYF.

This clone was found a few times. As DNA, the CDR3 is TGTGCCAGCAGTTCGGGACAGGGGAACACTGAAGCTTTCTTT. Residues: CASSSGQGNTEAFF. The rearrangement uses TRBV6-5 and TRBJ1-1; 9 bases agree with TRBD1. The germline V gene has CDR1 MNHEY and CDR2 SVGAGI. J lost 1 base, V lost 4 bases, and 1 base had no gene match. This CDR3 region has 14 residues.

The chain uses TRBV9 and TRBJ1-1; D is undetermined. CDR3 length: 12 residues. V shed 4 bases and J shed 6 bases, with 10 bases lying between them. The germline V gene encodes CDR1 SGDLS and CDR2 YYNGEE. CDR3 protein: CASSPLQAEAFF. The DNA for the CDR3 is TGTGCCAGCAGCCCCTTGCAGGCTGAAGCTTTCTTT. Based on the CDR3 plus reference TRBV9 and TRBJ1-1, the full variable domain is DSGVTQTPKHLITATGQRVTLRCSPRSGDLSVYWYQQSLDQGLQFLIQYYNGEERAKGNILERFSAQQFPDLHSELNLSSLELGDSALYFCASSPLQAEAFFGQGTRLTVV.

As DNA, the CDR3 is TGTGCCAGTAGTCAGGGTCCCCTGCAGCCCCAGCATTTT. Translation: CASSQGPLQPQHF. The chain combines TRBV19 with TRBJ1-5; a weak D match, TRBD1 (5 bases). V dropped 5 bases and J dropped 7 bases, with 12 bases sitting between them. The CDR3 extends over 13 amino acids. Germline assignment: CDR1 LNHDA and CDR2 SQIVND (reference sequence).

This chain links TRBV4-2 with TRBJ2-2; maybe TRBD2 (6 bases). The germline V gene has CDR1 LGHNA and CDR2 YNFKEQ. The CDR3 contains 17 residues. V dropped 4 bases and J dropped 6 bases, with 21 bases sitting between them. The CDR3 reads CASSLTFTSGGSGELFF. The CDR3 DNA sequence: TGTGCCAGCAGCCTGACCTTCACTAGTGGGGGGTCCGGGGAGCTGTTTTTT.

This chain uses TRBV7-8 with TRBJ2-1; TRBD2 matches 8 bases. The CDR3 spans 16 residues. The trim removed 3 bases at V and 6 bases at J, leaving 10 bases unmatched. Germline V gene data show CDR1 as SGHVS and CDR2 as FQNEAQ. The CDR3 DNA follows: TGTGCCAGCAGCTTCCGAGCGGGAGACCCCTCCAATGAGCAGTTCTTC. This translates into CASSFRAGDPSNEQFF.

This clone has just a few counts. This chain uses TRBV4-2 with TRBJ1-1; tentative D call: TRBD1 (5 bases). The germline V and J ends were trimmed by 0 bases and 1 base, with 9 bases remaining between them. The CDR3 totals 15 residues. CDR1 is LGHNA, CDR2 YNFKEQ, per germline. The CDR3, as DNA: TGTGCCAGCAGCCAAGAGTGGGGCAGGAACACTGAAGCTTTCTTT. This gives the protein CASSQEWGRNTEAFF.

V usage is TRBV15 and J usage is TRBJ1-2; no reliable D call. The V end was cut by 0 bases, the J end by 7 bases, with 6 bases between. Germline CDR1 LNHNV, CDR2 YYDKDF (reference sequence). CDR3 length: 12 amino acids. DNA for the CDR3: TGTGCCACCAGCAGAGACTTTAGTGGCTACACCTTC. Its translation: CATSRDFSGYTF.

For the CDR3, the DNA is TGTGCCAGTAGTATATCCGGGACTAGCGGGAAATACAATGAGCAGTTCTTC. This sequence encodes CASSISGTSGKYNEQFF. The chain recombines TRBV19 with TRBJ2-1, with 13 bases fitting TRBD2. V shed 2 bases, J shed 4 bases, and the junction held 5 bases outside the gene matches. CDR3 size: 17 residues. CDR1 LNHDA and CDR2 SQIVND come from the germline V gene (reference sequence).

This chain joins TRBV28 and TRBJ2-7; 9 bases map to TRBD2. CDR1 is MDHEN and CDR2 is SYDVKM in the germline V gene. Germline trimming cut 3 bases from V and 3 bases from J; bases unmatched to any gene: 9. The CDR3 is made up of 16 amino acids. The CDR3 coding sequence is TGTGCCAGCAGTTTGTCTAGCGGGGAAGGGGGCTACGAGCAGTACTTC. It encodes CASSLSSGEGGYEQYF. Drawing the rest from reference TRBV28 and TRBJ2-7, the complete variable domain is DVKVTQSSRYLVKRTGEKVFLECVQDMDHENMFWYRQDPGLGLRLIYFSYDVKMKEKGDIPEGYSVSREKKERFSLILESASTNQTSMYLCASSLSSGEGGYEQYFGPGTRLTVT.

V usage is TRBV2 and J usage is TRBJ1-2, with D perhaps matching TRBD1 (5 bases). Germline CDR1 SNHLY, CDR2 FYNNEI. There are 12 residues in the CDR3. The V end lost 0 bases, the J end lost 14 bases, and 13 bases lay between the germline ends. The CDR3: CASSEAQGLVTF. The CDR3 region has the DNA TGTGCCAGCAGTGAAGCGCAGGGTTTAGTAACCTTC.

The chain joins TRBV18 to TRBJ2-2; unclear D gene. V was trimmed by 2 bases and J by 6 bases, leaving 10 bases between them. This CDR3 has 14 amino acids. CDR1 KGHSH and CDR2 LQKENI come from the germline V gene. CDR3 protein: CASSPISNAGELFF. In nucleotides, the CDR3 is TGTGCCAGCTCACCAATTAGTAACGCCGGGGAGCTGTTTTTT.

The gene calls are TRBV28 and TRBJ1-3; no definite D call. Germline V gene sequence: CDR1 MDHEN, CDR2 SYDVKM. This CDR3 spans 13 amino acids. Between the trimmed V and J ends, which lost 2 bases and 0 bases, there was a span of 2 bases. The CDR3 region is CASSLHSGNTIYF. CDR3 nucleotides: TGTGCCAGCAGTTTACACTCTGGAAACACCATATATTTT. The whole variable domain, remainder taken from reference TRBV28 and TRBJ1-3, is DVKVTQSSRYLVKRTGEKVFLECVQDMDHENMFWYRQDPGLGLRLIYFSYDVKMKEKGDIPEGYSVSREKKERFSLILESASTNQTSMYLCASSLHSGNTIYFGEGSWLTVV.